Below are 20 T cell receptor beta chains sequenced from a single sample in a study of identical twins. Using its own MiXCR run on the 5' RACE reads, TCRdb lists one record per CDR3 protein. The table includes hundreds of thousands of distinct CDR3 sequences, over 20% detected once. These data are also associated with another study on T cells expressing NK-cell markers.

Source material: PBMCs. The receptors were sampled from a woman aged 18-29 years in good health.

CDR3 DNA sequence: TGCGCCAGCAGCCAAGAGGGTTCGAACCCCTACAATGAGCAGTTCTTC. It specifies CASSQEGSNPYNEQFF. This rearrangement joins TRBV4-1 to TRBJ2-1; D remains ambiguous. The CDR3 contains 16 residues. Trimming removed 0 bases from V and 2 bases from J, with 11 bases in between. Germline CDR1 MGHRA, CDR2 YSYEKL.

This clonotype appeared many times. This chain uses TRBV20-1 with TRBJ2-7, with D possibly being TRBD2 (6 bases). This CDR3 is built from 14 residues. Germline V gene data show CDR1 as DFQATT and CDR2 as SNEGSKA (reference sequence). V dropped 3 bases and J dropped 5 bases, with 17 bases sitting between them. In DNA form, the CDR3 reads TGCAGTGCTAGGACCGGGAGCCAAGGGGACGAGCAGTACTTC. Protein product: CSARTGSQGDEQYF.

The table lists this clonotype with many counts. J is TRBJ2-1 and V is TRBV12-3 or TRBV12-4; 8 bases align to TRBD2. The CDR3 sequence is 11 residues long. V shed 5 bases and J 15 bases; nucleotides not matched to a gene: 6. CDR3 region: CASSVRLALFF. CDR3 coding DNA: TGTGCCAGCAGTGTTCGACTAGCGCTGTTCTTC.

V gene TRBV20-1 combines with J gene TRBJ2-2; D gene ambiguous. The germline CDR1 and CDR2 sequences are DFQATT and SNEGSKA (reference sequence). The CDR3 has 15 residues. The V end lost 0 bases, the J end lost 0 bases, and 8 bases lay between the germline ends. CDR3 nucleotide sequence: TGCAGTGCTAGAGATATGGTGACGAACACCGGGGAGCTGTTTTTT. Translation gives CSARDMVTNTGELFF.

This clonotype was seen a handful of times. This chain uses TRBV24-1 with TRBJ2-3; a possible D gene is TRBD2 (5 bases). The CDR3 totals 14 residues. The germline V and J ends were trimmed by 2 bases and 2 bases, with 7 bases remaining between them. Germline lookup yields CDR1 KGHDR and CDR2 SFDVKD. DNA for the CDR3: TGTGCCACCAGTGATTCGGGATACACAGATACGCAGTATTTT. It codes for CATSDSGYTDTQYF.

This rearrangement joins TRBV20-1 to TRBJ2-6; 10 bases are shared with TRBD2. Germline values: CDR1 DFQATT, CDR2 SNEGSKA (reference sequence). V trimming: 0 bases; J trimming: 3 bases; junction bases outside the gene matches: 8. This CDR3 has 18 residues. CDR3 sequence reads: CSARDPLAGVGGANVLTF. As DNA, the CDR3 is TGCAGTGCTAGAGATCCGCTAGCGGGAGTCGGTGGGGCCAACGTCCTGACTTTC.

V gene TRBV6-6 combines with J gene TRBJ2-7; the D gene could be TRBD1 or TRBD2 (5 bases each). The V gene's germline CDR1 is MNHNY and CDR2 SVGAGI (reference sequence). This CDR3 is 12 amino acids long. V was clipped by 6 bases and J by 6 bases, with 12 bases between them. The CDR3 loop reads CASSPGTLEQYF. In DNA form, the CDR3 reads TGTGCCAGCAGCCCAGGGACGCTCGAGCAGTACTTC.

This chain uses TRBV11-2 with TRBJ2-7, with D uncertain. V was cut by 0 bases and J by 4 bases, with 19 bases left in between. Germline V lookup: CDR1 SGHAT, CDR2 FQNNGV. This CDR3 has 17 residues. The CDR3 coding sequence is TGTGCCAGCAGCTTAGAAGTAGGGCGGACCATAAAATACGAGCAGTACTTC. Residues: CASSLEVGRTIKYEQYF.

This clonotype was found a few times. The chain carries TRBV6-5 and TRBJ2-5; no definite D call. This CDR3 spans 14 amino acids. CDR1 is MNHEY, CDR2 SVGAGI, per germline. V was clipped by 1 base and J by 4 bases, with 10 bases between them. CDR3 coding DNA: TGTGCCAGCAGTTACTTGTCTAGAGGAGAGACCCAGTACTTC. It is translated as CASSYLSRGETQYF.

This clonotype was detected only a few times. The V and J genes are TRBV12-3 or TRBV12-4 and TRBJ2-7, with a possible D match to TRBD1 (6 bases). V lost 3 bases and J lost 3, with 9 bases in between. The CDR3 is made up of 13 amino acids. CDR3 sequence reads: CASSFSRGYEQYF. Written as DNA, the CDR3 is TGTGCCAGCAGTTTCAGCAGGGGCTACGAGCAGTACTTC.

This clonotype was seen a few times. V usage is TRBV5-1 and J usage is TRBJ2-3; 13 nucleotides align to TRBD2. This CDR3 comprises 17 residues. Germline CDR1 reads SGHRS; CDR2 reads YFSETQ. V was clipped by 0 bases and J by 2 bases; unmatched bases: 3. CDR3 protein: CASSLAGLAGLTDTQYF. In DNA form, the CDR3 reads TGCGCCAGCAGCTTGGCGGGACTAGCGGGACTCACAGATACGCAGTATTTT.

This clonotype turned up a few times. The chain has TRBV5-5 and TRBJ2-7, with 7 bases identical to TRBD1. CDR1 is SGHKS, CDR2 YYEKEE, per germline (reference sequence). The CDR3 has 15 residues. Trimming cost V 2 bases and J 1 base; bases outside gene matches: 6. The DNA of the CDR3 is TGTGCCAGCAGCTTCAACAGGGGAATATCCTACGAGCAGTACTTC. Encoded protein: CASSFNRGISYEQYF.

V is TRBV20-1 and J is TRBJ1-5; D unresolved. V was clipped by 0 bases and J by 7 bases, with 16 bases between them. The CDR3 runs 15 residues. Per germline, CDR1 DFQATT and CDR2 SNEGSKA (reference sequence). The DNA of the CDR3 is TGCAGTGCTAGAGATCATAGGCTGATTGAGCAGCCCCAGCATTTT. Its protein is CSARDHRLIEQPQHF.

This clonotype was found a few times. The chain is built from TRBV20-1 and TRBJ1-5; no reliable D call. Germline values: CDR1 DFQATT, CDR2 SNEGSKA (reference sequence). V was cut by 3 bases and J by 5 bases, with 11 bases left in between. The length of the CDR3 is 13 residues. The CDR3 spells CSARSEVDQPQHF. CDR3 nucleotide sequence: TGCAGTGCTAGGTCGGAGGTCGATCAGCCCCAGCATTTT.

This clonotype turned up a few times. The J gene is TRBJ2-1, the V gene TRBV12-3 or TRBV12-4; the D gene is possibly TRBD2 (6 bases). CDR3 length: 16 amino acids. The V and J ends lost 7 bases and 0 bases respectively, with 16 bases between them. The CDR3 nucleotides are TGTGCCAGCACCCAGCGGGCCCGGAGCTCCTACAATGAGCAGTTCTTC. Its translation is CASTQRARSSYNEQFF.

This clonotype was seen only a few times. The gene calls are TRBV11-2 and TRBJ2-7, with no clear D. Looked up from germline, CDR1 is SGHAT and CDR2 is FQNNGV. The V and J ends lost 5 bases and 9 bases respectively, with 14 bases between them. The CDR3 length is 12 residues. CDR3 nucleotide sequence: TGTGCCAGCAGCCCTGGACCAGTAGGGCAGTACTTC. Translating it yields CASSPGPVGQYF.

In its sample, this clonotype was seen a few times. J is TRBJ2-1 and V is TRBV11-2; D not certain. V was clipped by 5 bases and J by 10 bases, with 21 bases between them. CDR1 SGHAT and CDR2 FQNNGV come from the germline V gene. The CDR3 runs 15 residues. CDR3 protein: CASSKTGPPVGEQFF. DNA of the CDR3: TGTGCCAGCAGCAAAACCGGGCCTCCCGTCGGGGAGCAGTTCTTC.

V usage is TRBV3-1 and J usage is TRBJ2-5; D call uncertain. CDR1 is LGHDT and CDR2 is YNNKEL in the germline V gene (reference sequence). V was pared by 5 bases and J by 1 base, with 11 bases between. The CDR3 loop spans 14 amino acids. The CDR3 region is CASSGRRIQETQYF. The CDR3 DNA reads as TGTGCCAGCAGCGGACGGCGGATCCAAGAGACCCAGTACTTC.

The chain joins TRBV11-1 to TRBJ2-5; 15 bases agree with TRBD2. The V gene's germline CDR1 is SGHAT and CDR2 FQDESV (reference sequence). V was pared by 5 bases and J by 5 bases, with 12 bases of the junction left unmatched. This CDR3 has 18 amino acids. CDR3: CASSPGLAGGPFWETQYF. The CDR3 coding sequence is TGTGCCAGCAGCCCGGGACTAGCGGGAGGTCCCTTTTGGGAGACCCAGTACTTC.

The chain employs TRBV6-2 or TRBV6-3 and TRBJ2-1; D gene uncertain. The germline V gene encodes CDR1 MNHEY and CDR2 SVGEGT. The CDR3 runs 12 residues. The ends were cut back, 2 bases at V and 5 bases at J, with 4 bases in the middle. DNA of the CDR3: TGTGCCAGCAGTTACCGGGACAATGAGCAGTTCTTC. Its protein is CASSYRDNEQFF.